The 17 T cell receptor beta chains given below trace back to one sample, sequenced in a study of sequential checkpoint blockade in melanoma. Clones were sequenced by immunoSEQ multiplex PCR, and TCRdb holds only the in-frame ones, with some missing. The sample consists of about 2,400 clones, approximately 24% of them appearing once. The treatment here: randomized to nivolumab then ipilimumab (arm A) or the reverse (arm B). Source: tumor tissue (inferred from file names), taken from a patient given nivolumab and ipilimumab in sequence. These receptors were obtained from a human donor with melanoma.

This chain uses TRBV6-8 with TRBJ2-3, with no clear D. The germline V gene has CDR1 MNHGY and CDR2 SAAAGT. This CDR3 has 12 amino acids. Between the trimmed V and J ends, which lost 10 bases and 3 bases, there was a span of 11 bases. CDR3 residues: CAIGRATDTQYF. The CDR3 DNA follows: TGTGCCATCGGCCGAGCGACAGATACGCAGTATTTT.

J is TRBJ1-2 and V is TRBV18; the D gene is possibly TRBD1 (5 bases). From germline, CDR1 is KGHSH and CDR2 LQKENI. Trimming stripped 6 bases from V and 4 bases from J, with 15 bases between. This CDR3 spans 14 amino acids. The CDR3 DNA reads TGTGCCAGCTCGTTTATACCGAGGGGCTATGGCTACACCTTC. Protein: CASSFIPRGYGYTF.

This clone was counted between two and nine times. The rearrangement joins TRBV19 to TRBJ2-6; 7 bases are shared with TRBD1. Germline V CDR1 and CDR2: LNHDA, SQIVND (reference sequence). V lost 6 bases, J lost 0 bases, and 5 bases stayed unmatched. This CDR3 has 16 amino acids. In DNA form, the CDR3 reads TGTGCCAGTAGCCAAGGGGGCTCCTCTGGGGCCAACGTCCTGACTTTC. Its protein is CASSQGGSSGANVLTF.

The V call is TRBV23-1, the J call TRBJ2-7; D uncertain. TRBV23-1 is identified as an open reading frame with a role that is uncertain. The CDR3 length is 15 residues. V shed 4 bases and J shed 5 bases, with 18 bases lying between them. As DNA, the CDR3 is TGCGCCAGCAGTCTAATATCCCGCAGGTTCCACGAGCAGTACTTC. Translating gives CASSLISRRFHEQYF.

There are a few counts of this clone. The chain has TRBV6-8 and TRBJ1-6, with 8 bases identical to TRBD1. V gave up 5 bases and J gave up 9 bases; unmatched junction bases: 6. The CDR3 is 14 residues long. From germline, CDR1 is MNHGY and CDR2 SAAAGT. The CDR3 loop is CASSEGQAGSPLHF. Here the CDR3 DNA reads TGTGCCAGCAGTGAGGGACAGGCCGGTTCACCCCTCCACTTT.

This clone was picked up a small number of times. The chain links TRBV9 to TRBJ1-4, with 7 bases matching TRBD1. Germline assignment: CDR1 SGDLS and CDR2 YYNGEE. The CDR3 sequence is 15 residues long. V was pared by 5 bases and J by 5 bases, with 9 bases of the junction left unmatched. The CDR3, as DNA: TGTGCCAGCAGTCCGAGGGGACAGCGAAATGAAAAACTGTTTTTT. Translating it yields CASSPRGQRNEKLFF.

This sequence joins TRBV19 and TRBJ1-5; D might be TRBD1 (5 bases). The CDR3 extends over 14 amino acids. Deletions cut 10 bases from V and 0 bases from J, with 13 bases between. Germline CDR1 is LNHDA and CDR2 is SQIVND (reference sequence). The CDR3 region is CATYRQSSNQPQHF. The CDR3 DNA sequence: TGTGCCACCTACCGACAGAGTAGCAATCAGCCCCAGCATTTT.

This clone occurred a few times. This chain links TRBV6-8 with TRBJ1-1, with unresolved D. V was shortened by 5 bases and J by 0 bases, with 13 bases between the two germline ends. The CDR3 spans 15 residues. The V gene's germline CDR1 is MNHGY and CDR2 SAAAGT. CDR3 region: CASSTRPTLNTEAFF. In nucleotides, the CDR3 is TGTGCCAGCAGTACCCGACCCACTTTGAACACTGAAGCTTTCTTT.

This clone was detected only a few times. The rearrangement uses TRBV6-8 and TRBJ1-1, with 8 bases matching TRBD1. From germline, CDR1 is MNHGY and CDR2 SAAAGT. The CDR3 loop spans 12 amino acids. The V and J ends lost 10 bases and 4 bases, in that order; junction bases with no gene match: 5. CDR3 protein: CATGQGSTEAFF. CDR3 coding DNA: TGTGCCACCGGACAGGGAAGCACTGAAGCTTTCTTT.

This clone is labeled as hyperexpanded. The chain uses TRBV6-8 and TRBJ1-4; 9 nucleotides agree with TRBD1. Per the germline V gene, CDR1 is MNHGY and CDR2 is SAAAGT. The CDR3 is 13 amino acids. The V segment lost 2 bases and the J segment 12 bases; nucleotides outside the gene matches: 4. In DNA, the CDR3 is TGTGCCAGCAGTTACGCGGACAGGGGCGAACTGTTTTTT. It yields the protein CASSYADRGELFF.

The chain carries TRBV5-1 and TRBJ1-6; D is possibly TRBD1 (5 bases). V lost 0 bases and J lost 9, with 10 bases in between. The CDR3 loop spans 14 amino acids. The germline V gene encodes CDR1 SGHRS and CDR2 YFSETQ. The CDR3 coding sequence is TGCGCCAGCAGCTTGGGCGACAGTAGTTCACCCCTCCACTTT. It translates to CASSLGDSSSPLHF.

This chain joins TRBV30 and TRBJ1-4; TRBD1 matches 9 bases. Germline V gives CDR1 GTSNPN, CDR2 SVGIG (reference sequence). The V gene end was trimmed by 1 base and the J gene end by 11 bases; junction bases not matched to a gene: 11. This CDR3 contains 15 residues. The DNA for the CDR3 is TGTGCCTGGAGTGGGGCGGGACAGGGTGGAAGGAAACTGTTTTTT. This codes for CAWSGAGQGGRKLFF. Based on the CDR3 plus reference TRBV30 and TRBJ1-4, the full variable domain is SQTIHQWPATLVQPVGSPLSLECTVEGTSNPNLYWYRQAAGRGLQLLFYSVGIGQISSEVPQNLSASRPQDRQFILSSKKLLLSDSGFYLCAWSGAGQGGRKLFFGSGTQLSVL.

The CDR3 loop is CASSVRQGPYEQYF. In DNA form, the CDR3 reads TGTGCCAGCAGCGTACGACAGGGCCCTTACGAGCAGTACTTC. V is TRBV11-3 and J is TRBJ2-7; 7 nucleotides align to TRBD1. Germline V gene lookup returns CDR1 SGHNT and CDR2 YENEEA. V shed 5 bases and J 4 bases; nucleotides not matched to a gene: 8. This CDR3 spans 14 amino acids.

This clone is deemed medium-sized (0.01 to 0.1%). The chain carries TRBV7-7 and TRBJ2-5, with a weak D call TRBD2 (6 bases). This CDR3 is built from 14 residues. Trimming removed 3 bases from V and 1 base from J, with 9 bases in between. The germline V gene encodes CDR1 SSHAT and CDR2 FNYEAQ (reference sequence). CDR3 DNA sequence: TGTGCCAGCAGCTTCGGGACTCTCCAAGAGACCCAGTACTTC. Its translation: CASSFGTLQETQYF.

The CDR3 loop is CASSVGTAGELFF. CDR3 nucleotides: TGTGCCAGCAGCGTGGGGACAGCCGGGGAGCTGTTTTTT. The chain uses TRBV9 and TRBJ2-2; TRBD1 matches 7 bases. The V and J ends lost 2 bases and 6 bases, in that order; junction bases with no gene match: 1. CDR3 length: 13 residues. Germline assignment: CDR1 SGDLS and CDR2 YYNGEE.

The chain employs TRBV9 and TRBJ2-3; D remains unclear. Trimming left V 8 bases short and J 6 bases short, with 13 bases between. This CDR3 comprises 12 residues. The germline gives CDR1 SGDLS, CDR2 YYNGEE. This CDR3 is CASALPRDTQYF. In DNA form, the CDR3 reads TGTGCCAGTGCTCTGCCCAGGGATACGCAGTATTTT.

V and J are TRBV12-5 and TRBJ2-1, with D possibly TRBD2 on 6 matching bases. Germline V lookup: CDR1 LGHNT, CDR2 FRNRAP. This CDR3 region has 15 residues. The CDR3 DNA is TGTGCCAGCACCTACGGGGGAAGCTCCTACAATGAGCAGTTCTTC. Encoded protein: CASTYGGSSYNEQFF.